The clone carrying this TCR beta chain appeared many times. Stability of Graves' hyperthyroidism was defined as absent ophthalmopathy progression within 18 months. The record originates from a study of T cells in Graves' hyperthyroidism and ophthalmopathy. For the study at large: Peripheral blood collection took place at initial diagnosis, before any treatment.

The CDR3 regions of TCR beta were amplified from RNA transcripts. An initial round of RT-PCR targeting the TCR CDR3 relied on the HTBI primer set. TCRdb processed the multiplex PCR reads anew with MiXCR; each CDR3 protein has one entry. The sample yields 700,000 or so distinct CDR3 sequences, 16% seen once. The receptor comes from a man between 18 and 35 years old with Graves' hyperthyroidism. The sequencing sample was made of blood.

This chain's CDR3 is CSADRTSGGTDTQYF. The CDR3 bases are TGCAGTGCTGACCGGACTAGCGGGGGCACAGATACGCAGTATTTT. This chain joins TRBV20-1 and TRBJ2-3; 12 positions agree with TRBD2. This CDR3 region has 15 residues. The germline gives CDR1 DFQATT, CDR2 SNEGSKA (reference sequence). V gave up 5 bases and J gave up 1 base; unmatched junction bases: 4.